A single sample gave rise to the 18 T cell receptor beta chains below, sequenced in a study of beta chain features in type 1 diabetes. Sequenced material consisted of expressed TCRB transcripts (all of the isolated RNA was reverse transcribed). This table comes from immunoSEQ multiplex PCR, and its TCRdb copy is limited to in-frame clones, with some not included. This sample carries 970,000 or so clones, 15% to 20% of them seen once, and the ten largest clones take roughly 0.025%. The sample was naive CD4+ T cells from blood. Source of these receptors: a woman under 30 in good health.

The CDR3: CASSTRLAGEYEQFF. The CDR3 nucleotides are TGTGCCAGCAGCACCAGACTAGCGGGAGAATATGAGCAGTTCTTC. The V call is TRBV7-2, the J call TRBJ2-1, with 12 bases that match TRBD2. V shed 5 bases and J 8 bases; nucleotides not matched to a gene: 7. This CDR3 spans 15 amino acids. Germline lookup yields CDR1 SGHTA and CDR2 FQGNSA.

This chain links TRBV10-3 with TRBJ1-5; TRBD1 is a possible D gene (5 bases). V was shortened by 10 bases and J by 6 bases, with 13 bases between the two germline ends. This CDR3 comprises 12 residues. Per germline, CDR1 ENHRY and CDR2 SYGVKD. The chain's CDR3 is CASSDSGQPQHF. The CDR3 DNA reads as TGTGCCAGCAGCGACAGCGGTCAGCCCCAGCATTTT.

The CDR3 DNA follows: TGCAGCGTTGCTAGACCCGATAAGCAGTTCTTC. Its protein product is CSVARPDKQFF. The V call is TRBV29-1, the J call TRBJ2-1; D gene unclear. CDR1 and CDR2 from the germline V gene are SQVTM and ANQGSEA. This CDR3 has 11 amino acids. With 4 bases removed from V and 11 bases from J, the gap between germline ends came to 12 bases.

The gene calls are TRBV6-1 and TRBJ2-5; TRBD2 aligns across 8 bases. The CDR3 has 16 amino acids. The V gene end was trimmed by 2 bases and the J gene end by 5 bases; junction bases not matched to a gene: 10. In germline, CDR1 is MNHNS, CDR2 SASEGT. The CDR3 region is CASSERTSGTWETQYF. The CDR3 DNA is TGTGCCAGCAGTGAACGTACTAGCGGAACGTGGGAGACCCAGTACTTC.

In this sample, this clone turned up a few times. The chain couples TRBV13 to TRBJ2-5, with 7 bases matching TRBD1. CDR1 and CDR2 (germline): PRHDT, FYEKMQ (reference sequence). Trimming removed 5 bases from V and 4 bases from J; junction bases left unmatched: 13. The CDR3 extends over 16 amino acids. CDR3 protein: CASSLQTVDRVETQYF. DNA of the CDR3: TGTGCCAGCAGCCTCCAAACCGTAGACAGGGTAGAGACCCAGTACTTC.

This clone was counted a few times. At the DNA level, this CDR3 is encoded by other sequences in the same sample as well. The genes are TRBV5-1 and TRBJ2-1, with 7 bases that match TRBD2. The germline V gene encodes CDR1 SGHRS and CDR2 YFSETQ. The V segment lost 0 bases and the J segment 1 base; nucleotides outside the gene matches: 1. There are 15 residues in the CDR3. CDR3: CASSLGGSSYNEQFF. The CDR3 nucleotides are TGCGCCAGCAGCTTGGGCGGGAGTTCCTACAATGAGCAGTTCTTC.

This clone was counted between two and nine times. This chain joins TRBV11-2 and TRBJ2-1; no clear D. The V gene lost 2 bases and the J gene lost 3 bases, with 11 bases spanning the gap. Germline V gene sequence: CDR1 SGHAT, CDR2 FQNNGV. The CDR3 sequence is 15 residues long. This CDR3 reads CASSLHQVSYNEQFF. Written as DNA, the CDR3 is TGTGCCAGCAGCTTACACCAGGTAAGCTACAATGAGCAGTTCTTC.

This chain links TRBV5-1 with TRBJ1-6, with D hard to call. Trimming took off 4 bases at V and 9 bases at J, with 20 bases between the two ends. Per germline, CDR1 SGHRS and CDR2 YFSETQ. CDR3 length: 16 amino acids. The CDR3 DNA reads TGCGCCAGCAGCCCGAAGGAGGCGCAAAGGGCTTCACCCCTCCACTTT. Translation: CASSPKEAQRASPLHF. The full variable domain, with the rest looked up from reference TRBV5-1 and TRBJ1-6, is KAGVTQTPRYLIKTRGQQVTLSCSPISGHRSVSWYQQTPGQGLQFLFEYFSETQRNKGNFPGRFSGRQFSNSRSEMNVSTLELGDSALYLCASSPKEAQRASPLHFGNGTRLTVT.

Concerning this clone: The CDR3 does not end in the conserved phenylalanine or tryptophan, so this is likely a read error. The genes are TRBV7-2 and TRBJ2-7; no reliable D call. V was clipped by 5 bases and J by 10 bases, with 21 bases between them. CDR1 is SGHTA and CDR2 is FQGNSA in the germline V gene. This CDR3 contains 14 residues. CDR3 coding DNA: TGTGCCAGCAGCGATACTAACAACGGGTTCCTTCAGTACTCC. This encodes CASSDTNNGFLQYS.

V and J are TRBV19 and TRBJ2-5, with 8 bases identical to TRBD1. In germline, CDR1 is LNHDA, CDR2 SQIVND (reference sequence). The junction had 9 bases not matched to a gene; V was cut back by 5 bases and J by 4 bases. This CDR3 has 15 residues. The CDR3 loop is CASSPLTGTGETQYF. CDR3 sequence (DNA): TGTGCCAGTAGTCCTTTGACAGGGACAGGAGAGACCCAGTACTTC.

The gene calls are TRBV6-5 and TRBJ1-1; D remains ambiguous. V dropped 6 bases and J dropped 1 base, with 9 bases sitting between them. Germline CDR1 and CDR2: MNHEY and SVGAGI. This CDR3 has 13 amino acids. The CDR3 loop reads CASRHQRNTEAFF. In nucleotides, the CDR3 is TGTGCCAGCAGACATCAGAGGAACACTGAAGCTTTCTTT.

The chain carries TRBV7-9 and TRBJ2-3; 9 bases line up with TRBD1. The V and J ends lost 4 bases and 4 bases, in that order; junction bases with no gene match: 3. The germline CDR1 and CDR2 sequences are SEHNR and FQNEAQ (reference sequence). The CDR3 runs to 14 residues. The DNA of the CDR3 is TGTGCCAGCAGCTCGTACAGGGGGCCAGATACGCAGTATTTT. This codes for CASSSYRGPDTQYF.

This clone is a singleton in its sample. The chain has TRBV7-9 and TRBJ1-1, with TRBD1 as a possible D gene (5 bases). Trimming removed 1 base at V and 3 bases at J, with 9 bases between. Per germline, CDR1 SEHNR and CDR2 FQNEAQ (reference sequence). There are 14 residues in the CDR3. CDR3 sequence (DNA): TGTGCCAGCAGCTTAGGACAGCACCACACTGAAGCTTTCTTT. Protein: CASSLGQHHTEAFF.

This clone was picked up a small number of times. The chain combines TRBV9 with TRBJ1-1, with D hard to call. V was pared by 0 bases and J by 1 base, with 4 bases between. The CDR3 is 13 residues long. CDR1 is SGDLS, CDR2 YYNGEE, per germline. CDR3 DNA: TGTGCCAGCAGCGTAGACTGGAACACTGAAGCTTTCTTT. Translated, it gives CASSVDWNTEAFF.

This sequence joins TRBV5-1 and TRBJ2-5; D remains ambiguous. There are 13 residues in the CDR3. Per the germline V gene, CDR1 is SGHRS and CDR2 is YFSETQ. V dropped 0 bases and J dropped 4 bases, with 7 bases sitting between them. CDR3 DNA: TGCGCCAGCAGCTTGGGAGAGTCAGAGACCCAGTACTTC. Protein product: CASSLGESETQYF.

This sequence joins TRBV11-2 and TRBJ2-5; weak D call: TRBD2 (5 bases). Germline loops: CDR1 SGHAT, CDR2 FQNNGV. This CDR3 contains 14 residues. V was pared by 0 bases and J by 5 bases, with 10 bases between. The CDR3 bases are TGTGCCAGCAGCTTAGATATGGGAGCGGAGACCCAGTACTTC. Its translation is CASSLDMGAETQYF.

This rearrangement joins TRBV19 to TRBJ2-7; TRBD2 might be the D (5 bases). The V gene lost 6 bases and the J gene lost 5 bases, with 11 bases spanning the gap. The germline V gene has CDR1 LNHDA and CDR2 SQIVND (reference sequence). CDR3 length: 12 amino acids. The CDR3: CASSITSNEQYF. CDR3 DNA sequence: TGTGCCAGTAGCATCACTAGTAACGAGCAGTACTTC. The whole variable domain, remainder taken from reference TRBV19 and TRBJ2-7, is DGGITQSPKYLFRKEGQNVTLSCEQNLNHDAMYWYRQDPGQGLRLIYYSQIVNDFQKGDIAEGYSVSREKKESFPLTVTSAQKNPTAFYLCASSITSNEQYFGPGTRLTVT.

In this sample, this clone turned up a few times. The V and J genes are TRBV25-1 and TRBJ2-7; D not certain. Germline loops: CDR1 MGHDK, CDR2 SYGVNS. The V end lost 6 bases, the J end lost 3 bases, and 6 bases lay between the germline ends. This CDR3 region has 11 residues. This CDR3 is CASRTDYEQYF. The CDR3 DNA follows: TGTGCCAGCAGAACAGACTACGAGCAGTACTTC.